The subject of this entry is one T cell receptor beta chain. The antigen this receptor binds is unknown. One base away there is no much larger clone; base qualities are not given. These data belong to a study of lymphopenia after photon versus proton radiotherapy (dated by TCRdb to between 2018 and 2021). For context, the study as a whole: The immunological effects of photon versus proton radiation therapy were compared in patients with gastrointestinal tumors who developed high-grade lymphopenia. The goal of the study was to describe how the two radiation modalities differ in their effects on the immune system. A cohort of about 22 patients with gastrointestinal tumors who received either photon or proton therapy and subsequently developed lymphopenia was included. The paper's findings and limits, for the study overall: Across the cohort, among patients who died, a greater drop in TCR diversity after the nadir was inversely correlated with overall survival time. During treatment, patients who received photon therapy lost naive T cells and TCR diversity and gained effector/memory populations, whereas patients who received proton therapy remained relatively stable. Once the lymphocyte count had reached its nadir, the repertoires of photon-treated patients showed oligoclonal expansion, particularly of CD8+ Temra cells, and this expansion drove the decline in diversity. The survival association was assessed only in patients who died, and better survival with proton therapy was presented by the authors as a possibility rather than a demonstrated result.

The V and J ends are trimmed by 3 bases and 4 bases, leaving 10 bases between them. The CDR3 starts with the cysteine, ends with the phenylalanine, and has 14 residues. Left in the record is the CDR3 DNA by itself, 42 bases read in frame from the first base. Reading the germline V gene (reference sequence) gives CDR1 LNHNV and CDR2 YYDKDF. The method was the immunoSEQ multiplex PCR assay. Deep sequencing of rearranged TCR beta loci, alongside multiparametric flow cytometry, was used to profile T cell repertoires. Not all clones reach the TCRdb copy of this immuneACCESS table, which keeps in-frame sequences only. Checked studies attribute under half of the gap to unresolved V genes and leave the rest unexplained. Recorded for this sample are about 14,000 clones; under 90% of them occurred a single time. The ten largest clones take up about 26% of the sample.

The V gene is TRBV15 and the J gene is TRBJ1-3; the D region possibly corresponds to TRBD1 (6 bases align). This TCR was sampled from a man aged 50 to 59 with gastric cancer. The sequencing here drew on peripheral blood, taken from a patient treated with photon-based radiotherapy. The nucleotide sequence is given as TGTGCCACCAGCAGTACAGGGTTAGGAAACACCATATATTTT. It is translated as CATSSTGLGNTIYF.